The following is a T cell receptor (beta chain) sequence with its context. This entry is derived from a study of patients and donors after allogeneic stem cell transplantation. The CDR3 loop spans 15 amino acids. CDR1 LNHDA and CDR2 SQIVND come from the germline V gene (reference sequence). Trimming cost V 3 bases and J 5 bases, with 16 bases left between them. TCRdb analysed the RT-PCR reads with MiXCR anew, one entry per CDR3 protein. Among 200,000 to 250,000 distinct CDR3 sequences listed, around 40% were seen once. Material: blood, either unsorted or a sorted T cell fraction (not recorded which). This TCR derives from a human donor who was either an allogeneic HSCT recipient or a stem cell or donor lymphocyte infusion donor (not recorded which). It is not recorded whose cells these are; they may come from a transplant donor. V and J are TRBV19 and TRBJ1-2; perhaps TRBD1 as D (6 bases). CDR3 DNA sequence: TGTGCCAGTAGTATTAGGGGGACAATCTTGTATGGCTACACCTTC. This gives the protein CASSIRGTILYGYTF.